This entry describes one T cell receptor beta chain. This CDR3 has 13 amino acids. Trimming removed 0 bases from V and 10 bases from J, with 13 bases in between. Germline CDR1 reads SGHKS; CDR2 reads YYEKEE (reference sequence). Using immunoSEQ multiplex PCR, the repertoire was profiled, and TCRdb retains in-frame clones only, with some absent. The sample includes about 230,000 clones, roughly 84% seen only once; the top ten take around 2.5%. This specimen comes from a study of blood T cell repertoires in COVID-19. Study-level information: The study drew acute and convalescent COVID-19 samples from the United States, Italy and Spain. The analysed material was cDNA or gDNA that came from T cells, B-cell-depleted T cells, or PBMCs.

This TCR was sampled from a middle-aged man who had recovered from COVID-19. The specimen sequenced was peripheral blood. This sequence joins TRBV5-5 and TRBJ1-2, with D hard to call. This CDR3 reads CASSLGPPLVYTF. CDR3 DNA: TGTGCCAGCAGCTTGGGCCCCCCGTTAGTCTACACCTTC.